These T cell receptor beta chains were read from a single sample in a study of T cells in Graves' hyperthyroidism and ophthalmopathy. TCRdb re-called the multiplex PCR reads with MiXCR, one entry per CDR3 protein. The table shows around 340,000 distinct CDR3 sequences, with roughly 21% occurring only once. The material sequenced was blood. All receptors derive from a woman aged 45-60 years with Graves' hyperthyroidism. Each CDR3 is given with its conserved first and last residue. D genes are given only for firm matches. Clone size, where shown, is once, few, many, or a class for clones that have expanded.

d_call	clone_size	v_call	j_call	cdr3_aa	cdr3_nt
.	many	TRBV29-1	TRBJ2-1	CSSRGAGNNEQFF	TGCAGCTCCCGGGGGGCGGGGAACAATGAGCAGTTCTTC
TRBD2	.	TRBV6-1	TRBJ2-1	CASRPGTSGRAGNEQFF	TGTGCCAGCAGGCCCGGGACTAGCGGGAGGGCCGGCAATGAGCAGTTCTTC
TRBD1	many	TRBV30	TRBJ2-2	CAWTGGAYTGELFF	TGTGCCTGGACAGGGGGCGCGTACACCGGGGAGCTGTTTTTT
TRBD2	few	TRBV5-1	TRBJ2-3	CASRRLAGAPDTQYF	TGCGCCAGCAGACGGCTAGCGGGGGCCCCAGATACGCAGTATTTT
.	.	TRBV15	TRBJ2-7	CATSRAEGSLSEQYF	TGTGCCACCAGCAGGGCTGAGGGGAGCTTAAGCGAGCAGTACTTC
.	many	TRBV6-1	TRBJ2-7	CASSYRPDSYEQYF	TGTGCCAGCAGTTATCGTCCCGACTCCTACGAGCAGTACTTC
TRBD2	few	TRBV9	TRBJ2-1	CASSVVAGALNEQFF	TGTGCCAGCAGCGTAGTAGCGGGAGCCCTCAATGAGCAGTTCTTC
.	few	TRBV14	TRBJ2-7	CASSQEGHSYEQYF	TGTGCCAGCAGCCAAGAGGGACATTCCTACGAGCAGTACTTC
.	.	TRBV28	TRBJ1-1	CASTTLGTEAFF	TGTGCCAGCACGACTCTCGGGACTGAAGCTTTCTTT
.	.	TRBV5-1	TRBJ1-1	CASSRESNTEAFF	TGCGCCAGCAGCCGGGAATCGAACACTGAAGCTTTCTTT
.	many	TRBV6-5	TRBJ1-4	CASSYSSGEGEKLFF	TGTGCCAGCAGTTACTCATCAGGGGAGGGAGAAAAACTGTTTTTT
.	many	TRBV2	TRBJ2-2	CASRGELNTGELFF	TGTGCCAGCAGGGGGGAACTTAACACCGGGGAGCTGTTTTTT
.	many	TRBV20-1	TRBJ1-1	CSARETTNTEAFF	TGCAGTGCTAGAGAAACAACGAACACTGAAGCTTTCTTT
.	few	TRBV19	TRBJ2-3	CASRQGLQTDTQYF	TGTGCCAGTAGGCAGGGCCTCCAGACAGATACGCAGTATTTT
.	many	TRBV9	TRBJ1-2	CASSVTDGDGYGYTF	TGTGCCAGCAGCGTGACCGACGGGGACGGCTATGGCTACACCTTC
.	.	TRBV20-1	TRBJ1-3	CSASGGSGNTIYF	TGCAGTGCTAGCGGCGGCTCTGGAAACACCATATATTTT
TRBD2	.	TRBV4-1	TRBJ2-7	CASSQGLAGGYEQYF	TGCGCCAGCAGCCAAGGATTGGCGGGGGGCTACGAGCAGTACTTC
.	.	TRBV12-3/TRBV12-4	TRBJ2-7	CASSFPPGHRYEQYF	TGTGCCAGCAGTTTCCCCCCGGGACATCGCTACGAGCAGTACTTC
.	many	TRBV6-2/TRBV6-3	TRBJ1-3	CASSYSGSSGNTIYF	TGTGCCAGCAGTTACTCGGGGAGCTCTGGAAACACCATATATTTT
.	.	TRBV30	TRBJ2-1	CAWKASGYNEQFF	TGTGCCTGGAAAGCCAGCGGCTACAATGAGCAGTTCTTC
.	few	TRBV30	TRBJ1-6	CAWKRLGDRLDSPLHF	TGTGCCTGGAAAAGACTGGGGGACCGGTTAGATTCACCCCTCCACTTT
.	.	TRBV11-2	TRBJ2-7	CASSLEGRAIYEQYF	TGTGCCAGCAGCTTAGAGGGACGAGCCATCTACGAGCAGTACTTC
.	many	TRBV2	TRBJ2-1	CASNPRAVNNEQFF	TGTGCCAGCAATCCCAGGGCGGTCAACAATGAGCAGTTCTTC
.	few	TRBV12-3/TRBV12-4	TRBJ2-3	CASSTNLGSDTQYF	TGTGCCAGCAGCACGAACTTAGGGTCAGATACGCAGTATTTT
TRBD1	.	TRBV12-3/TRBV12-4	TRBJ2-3	CASSLTGVPTDTQYF	TGTGCCAGCAGTTTAACAGGGGTCCCCACAGATACGCAGTATTTT
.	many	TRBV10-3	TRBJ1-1	CAISPPDLRTEAFF	TGTGCCATCAGCCCCCCGGACTTGCGGACTGAAGCTTTCTTT
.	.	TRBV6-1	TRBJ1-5	CASSEGWSNQPQHF	TGTGCCAGCAGTGAAGGATGGAGCAATCAGCCCCAGCATTTT
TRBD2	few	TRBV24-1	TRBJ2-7	CTTGRGEGYEQYF	TGTACCACCGGCCGGGGGGAAGGCTACGAGCAGTACTTC
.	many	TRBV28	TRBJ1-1	CASSLEGRWEAFF	TGTGCCAGCAGTTTGGAGGGTCGGTGGGAAGCTTTCTTT
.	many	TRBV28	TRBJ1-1	CASNRVGNTEAFF	TGTGCCAGCAACCGGGTGGGAAACACTGAAGCTTTCTTT
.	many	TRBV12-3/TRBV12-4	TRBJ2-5	CASSLDYLSQETQYF	TGTGCCAGCAGTTTAGACTACCTCTCCCAAGAGACCCAGTACTTC
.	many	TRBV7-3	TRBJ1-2	CASSFGSNYGYTF	TGTGCCAGCAGCTTCGGCTCGAACTATGGCTACACCTTC
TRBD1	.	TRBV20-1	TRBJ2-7	CSTNGQVTYEQYF	TGCAGTACGAACGGACAGGTCACCTACGAGCAGTACTTC
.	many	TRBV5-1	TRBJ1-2	CASSLGQGDYGYTF	TGCGCCAGCAGCTTGGGGCAGGGTGACTATGGCTACACCTTC
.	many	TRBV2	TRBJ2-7	CASGDTGSYEQYF	TGTGCCAGCGGCGACACGGGAAGCTACGAGCAGTACTTC
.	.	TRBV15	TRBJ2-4	CATSTAKNIQYF	TGTGCCACCAGCACAGCCAAAAACATTCAGTACTTC
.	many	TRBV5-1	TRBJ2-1	CASSLERGVRDEQFF	TGCGCCAGCAGCTTGGAACGCGGGGTTCGGGATGAGCAGTTCTTC
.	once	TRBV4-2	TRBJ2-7	CASSQDGGSSYEQYF	TGTGCCAGCAGCCAAGATGGGGGGAGCTCCTACGAGCAGTACTTC
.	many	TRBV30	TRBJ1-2	CAWSVSGNYGYTF	TGTGCCTGGAGTGTATCCGGAAACTATGGCTACACCTTC
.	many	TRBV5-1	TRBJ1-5	CASRQNSNQPQHF	TGCGCCAGCAGACAGAACAGCAATCAGCCCCAGCATTTT
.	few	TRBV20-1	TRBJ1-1	CSVEGENTEAFF	TGCAGTGTCGAAGGGGAGAACACTGAAGCTTTCTTT
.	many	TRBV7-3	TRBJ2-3	CASSSTTSIVDTQYF	TGTGCCAGCAGCTCAACGACTAGTATCGTGGATACGCAGTATTTT
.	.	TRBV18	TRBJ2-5	CASSPPWLQETQYF	TGTGCCAGCTCACCACCTTGGCTCCAAGAGACCCAGTACTTC
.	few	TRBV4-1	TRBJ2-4	CASSQGGALNIQYF	TGCGCCAGCAGCCAAGGGGGGGCCTTAAACATTCAGTACTTC
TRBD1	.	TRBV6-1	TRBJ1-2	CASTGVLNYGYTF	TGTGCCAGTACAGGGGTTCTAAACTATGGCTACACCTTC
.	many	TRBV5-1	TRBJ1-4	CASSFGHGATNEKLFF	TGCGCCAGCAGCTTCGGACACGGAGCAACTAATGAAAAACTGTTTTTT
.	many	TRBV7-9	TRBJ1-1	CASSLSQVPAMNTEAFF	TGTGCCAGCAGCTTAAGCCAAGTTCCGGCAATGAACACTGAAGCTTTCTTT
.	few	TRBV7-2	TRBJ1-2	CASSPRRGNYGYTF	TGTGCCAGCAGCCCACGACGGGGTAACTATGGCTACACCTTC
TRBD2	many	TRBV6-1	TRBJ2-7	CASRQGLAGGFSYEQYF	TGTGCCAGCAGGCAGGGACTAGCGGGAGGCTTCTCCTACGAGCAGTACTTC